This TCR beta chain was identified during a study of T cells after yellow fever vaccination. TCRdb re-called the 5' RACE reads with MiXCR, one entry per CDR3 protein. The data contain 200,000 to 250,000 distinct CDR3 sequences, 3% to 4% of them singletons. Per the germline V gene, CDR1 is MGHRA and CDR2 is YSYEKL. Unmatched junction bases numbered 9, after V lost 1 base and J lost 5 bases. The CDR3 consists of 16 residues. This clonotype was seen many times. The specimen was CD4+ T cells sorted from PBMCs, collected 10 days after the yellow fever booster vaccination. The source is a young man who received the YFV17D yellow fever vaccine. The chain carries TRBV4-1 and TRBJ1-1; TRBD1 matches at 8 bases. The CDR3 nucleotides are TGCGCCAGCAGCCAAGTCGGCACAGGGGGGAGAACTGAAGCTTTCTTT. Residues: CASSQVGTGGRTEAFF.